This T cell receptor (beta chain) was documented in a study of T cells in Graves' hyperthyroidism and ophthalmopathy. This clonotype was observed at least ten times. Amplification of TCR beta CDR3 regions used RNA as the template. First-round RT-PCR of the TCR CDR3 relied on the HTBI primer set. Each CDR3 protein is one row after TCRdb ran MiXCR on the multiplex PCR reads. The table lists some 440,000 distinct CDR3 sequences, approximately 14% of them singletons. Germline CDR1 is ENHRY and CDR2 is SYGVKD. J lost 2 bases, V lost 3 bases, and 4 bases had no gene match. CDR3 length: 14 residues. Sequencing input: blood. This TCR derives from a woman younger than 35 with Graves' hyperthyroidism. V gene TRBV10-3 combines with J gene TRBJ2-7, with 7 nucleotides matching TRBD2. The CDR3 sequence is CAISEAGLAYEQYF. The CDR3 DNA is TGTGCCATCAGTGAAGCGGGGTTGGCCTACGAGCAGTACTTC.